This T cell receptor beta chain was recovered during a study of sequential checkpoint blockade in melanoma. The CDR3 spans 14 residues. V lost 7 bases to trimming and J lost 2 bases, with 15 bases between them. Per the germline V gene, CDR1 is MNHEY and CDR2 is SVGAGI. The treatment was: randomized to nivolumab then ipilimumab (arm A) or the reverse (arm B). From thawed PBMCs, live CD3+CD8+ cells negative for CD19 and CD56 were sorted. Profiling relied on immunoSEQ multiplex PCR, and the TCRdb table lists in-frame clones only, not all of them. The sample records roughly 8,400 clones, about 68% being singletons.

The clonotype originates from a human donor with melanoma. The sequencing here drew on CD8+ T cells sorted from blood (inferred from file names), taken from a patient given nivolumab and ipilimumab in sequence. The V and J genes are TRBV6-5 and TRBJ2-7; D may be TRBD2 (6 bases). For the CDR3, the DNA is TGTGCCAGCAAATTAGCGGAGTCAGCCTACGAGCAGTACTTC. This sequence encodes CASKLAESAYEQYF.